This T cell receptor (beta chain) was found in a study of blood T cells in healthy people across ages. Study as a whole: Researchers report that template switching captured about one barcoded beta molecule per two T cells. Study results and limitations: It was not known whether donors were CMV positive (a possible confounder of expanded clonotype changes).

CDR1 and CDR2 (germline): SEHNR, FQNEAQ (reference sequence). This CDR3 contains 14 residues. V lost 7 bases and J lost 4, with 16 bases in between. As to this clonotype: Its antigen is still unknown.

With a J-beta primer mix and a sample-barcoded 5' primer, a second PCR ran roughly 7 to 11 cycles. TCRdb independently ran MiXCR on the 5' RACE reads; one entry per CDR3 protein. This table has fewer than 1,000,000 distinct CDR3 sequences, 40% to 50% appearing once. Total RNA was isolated from each sample in quantities of at least 6 micrograms. The sample comprised blood. The genes are TRBV7-9 and TRBJ1-1; D possibly corresponds to TRBD1 (6 bases). This sequence originates from a man aged 55-75 years in good health. CDR3 DNA: TGTGCCAGCAACCTACAGGGAGGGGGCACTGAAGCTTTCTTT. Amino acids: CASNLQGGGTEAFF.